This record concerns one T cell receptor beta chain sequence. Its antigen is not identified. The CDR3 has 13 amino acids. CDR1 LNHDA and CDR2 SQIVND come from the germline V gene (reference sequence). Trimming took 8 bases from V and 8 from J, leaving 15 bases between them. The data were taken from a study of T cell responses to AZD1222 COVID-19 vaccine. Study conclusions and caveats: The repertoires were collected only after the peak T cell response. As reported, nearly half of all spike-specific TCRs target variant regions that are unmutated. Among the donors, most were white British and more were female, and clonal diversity was possibly underestimated. Elevations in Spike-specific TCR breadth and depth followed administration of two AZD1222 doses.

Method: immunoSEQ multiplex PCR; TCRdb's copy keeps in-frame clones and lacks some. The repertoire holds 150,000 to 200,000 clones, with around 90% as singletons. V and J are TRBV19 and TRBJ1-4, with D tentatively TRBD1 (6 bases). This sequence was found in an adult in good health. Sequenced here: peripheral blood, sampled on day 0 of AZD1222 vaccination. CDR3 amino acids: CASGGPRNEKLFF. The CDR3 DNA is TGTGCCAGTGGGGGCCCCAGGAACGAAAAACTGTTTTTT.